This T cell receptor (beta chain) was sequenced for a study of identical twins. Whole-study results and caveats: Low generation probability was overrepresented in out-of-frame alpha sequences shared by twins. Invariant T cells like MAIT and iNKT could partly confound the zero-insertion analyses. There was more out-of-frame TCR alpha sharing in monozygotic twins than models estimated.

With regard to this clonotype: Its antigen remains unidentified.

The CDR3 covers 13 residues. Trimming removed 5 bases from V and 4 bases from J; junction bases left unmatched: 6. Germline V gene lookup returns CDR1 SQVTM and CDR2 ANQGSEA. A universal primer site was created by template switching, with the cDNA bearing unique molecular identifiers. TCRdb called the 5' RACE reads again in MiXCR, with one record for every CDR3 protein. In the table there are approximately 230,000 distinct CDR3 sequences, over 12% of which are singletons. Sequenced material: memory (CD45RO+) T cells sorted from blood. V and J are TRBV29-1 and TRBJ2-7; 9 bases are shared with TRBD2. The sequence came from a woman younger than 35 in good health. DNA of the CDR3: TGCAGCGTTAAGGGGACTAGCAAATACGAGCAGTACTTC. Protein product: CSVKGTSKYEQYF.